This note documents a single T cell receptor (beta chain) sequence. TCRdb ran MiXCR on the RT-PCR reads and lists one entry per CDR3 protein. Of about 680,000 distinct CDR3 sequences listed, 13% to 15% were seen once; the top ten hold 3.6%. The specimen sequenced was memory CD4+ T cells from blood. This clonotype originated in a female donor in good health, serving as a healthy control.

The CDR3 region is CASSSGQGGGSYEQYF. The CDR3 DNA is TGCGCCAGCAGCTCCGGACAGGGAGGAGGTAGCTACGAGCAGTACTTC. This sequence joins TRBV5-1 and TRBJ2-7; 8 bases align to TRBD1. The CDR3 runs to 16 residues. V was pared by 3 bases and J by 3 bases, with 11 bases of the junction left unmatched. CDR1 is SGHRS and CDR2 is YFSETQ in the germline V gene.